The 21 T cell receptor beta chains listed next were all sequenced from one sample in a study of blood T cell repertoires in COVID-19. Only in-frame clones appear in the TCRdb table, and some are missing; sequencing was by immunoSEQ multiplex PCR. The table has over 200,000 clones, 70% to 85% seen once. The sample taken for sequencing was PBMCs or T cells enriched from blood (not recorded which). Source of these receptors: a man in his forties who had recovered from COVID-19.

The V call is TRBV28, the J call TRBJ1-3; D unresolved. This CDR3 spans 15 amino acids. Germline V gives CDR1 MDHEN, CDR2 SYDVKM. V gave up 2 bases and J gave up 8 bases, with 16 bases separating them. This CDR3 is CASSLRIEESDTIYF. The CDR3 DNA reads as TGTGCCAGCAGTTTACGGATCGAGGAATCAGACACCATATATTTT.

The chain is built from TRBV7-2 and TRBJ2-7, with 7 bases lining up with TRBD2. The CDR3 is 15 amino acids. J was trimmed by 0 bases and V by 2 bases; bases with no gene match: 4. CDR1 SGHTA and CDR2 FQGNSA come from the germline V gene. The CDR3 DNA reads as TGTGCCAGCAGCTTATTTGGCGGGAGCTCCTACGAGCAGTACTTC. This codes for CASSLFGGSSYEQYF.

J is TRBJ1-2 and V is TRBV7-2; D is possibly TRBD1 (5 bases). This CDR3 is 13 amino acids long. Germline loops: CDR1 SGHTA, CDR2 FQGNSA. Trimming cost V 1 base and J 8 bases, with 11 bases left between them. The CDR3 protein is CASSLGQGGGYTF. The DNA for the CDR3 is TGTGCCAGCAGCTTAGGCCAGGGAGGCGGCTACACCTTC.

The chain has TRBV24-1 and TRBJ1-3; D not resolved. This CDR3 contains 15 residues. In germline, CDR1 is KGHDR, CDR2 SFDVKD. V shed 4 bases and J shed 2 bases, with 11 bases lying between them. The CDR3 coding sequence is TGTGCCACCAGTGACCCCGGCGGGGCTGGAAACACCATATATTTT. Translated, it gives CATSDPGGAGNTIYF.

The chain carries TRBV5-1 and TRBJ2-5; 8 nucleotides align to TRBD2. The CDR3 covers 14 residues. V lost 6 bases and J lost 1; bases outside the gene matches: 5. CDR1 and CDR2 (germline): SGHRS, YFSETQ. The CDR3 here is CASNSGRPQETQYF. For the CDR3, the DNA is TGCGCCAGCAACAGCGGGAGACCCCAAGAGACCCAGTACTTC.

V is TRBV20-1 and J is TRBJ2-3, with D possibly matching TRBD1 (5 bases). Trimming took off 3 bases at V and 2 bases at J, with 9 bases between the two ends. The length of the CDR3 is 13 residues. Germline values: CDR1 DFQATT, CDR2 SNEGSKA (reference sequence). In nucleotides, the CDR3 is TGCAGTGCTAGTCACAGGTTCACAGATACGCAGTATTTT. This sequence encodes CSASHRFTDTQYF.

The V call is TRBV9, the J call TRBJ2-2; tentative D call: TRBD1 (6 bases). Between the trimmed V and J ends, which lost 3 bases and 4 bases, there was a span of 10 bases. This CDR3 region has 14 residues. Germline values: CDR1 SGDLS, CDR2 YYNGEE. The CDR3 spells CASSAWTVTGELFF. CDR3 nucleotides: TGTGCCAGCAGCGCCTGGACAGTCACCGGGGAGCTGTTTTTT.

This clone was seen a single time. The chain combines TRBV27 with TRBJ2-7; the match to TRBD1 covers 9 bases. With V trimmed by 3 bases and J by 1 base, 4 bases remained unmatched. Germline lookup yields CDR1 MNHEY and CDR2 SMNVEV (reference sequence). There are 15 residues in the CDR3. CDR3 DNA sequence: TGTGCCAGCAGTTTGGACAGGGGTAGATCCTACGAGCAGTACTTC. It is translated as CASSLDRGRSYEQYF.

This clone was observed a few times. The chain carries TRBV29-1 and TRBJ2-7; no clear D. The CDR3 has 10 amino acids. Trimming took off 6 bases at V and 4 bases at J, with 7 bases between the two ends. The germline V gene has CDR1 SQVTM and CDR2 ANQGSEA. The CDR3 DNA reads TGCAGCGTAGTACTGTACGAGCAGTACTTC. It codes for CSVVLYEQYF.

The chain carries TRBV11-1 and TRBJ2-1; TRBD2 aligns across 10 bases. V lost 4 bases, J lost 6 bases, and 3 bases stayed unmatched. The CDR3 sequence is 14 residues long. From germline, CDR1 is SGHAT and CDR2 FQDESV (reference sequence). CDR3 coding DNA: TGTGCCAGCAGCTCTAGCGGGGGAGGCAATGAGCAGTTCTTC. Translating it yields CASSSSGGGNEQFF.

This chain links TRBV24-1 with TRBJ1-1; TRBD1 aligns across 8 bases. CDR1 and CDR2 from the germline V gene are KGHDR and SFDVKD. The CDR3 length is 13 residues. The J segment lost 0 bases and the V segment lost 9 bases, leaving 2 bases of the junction unmatched. CDR3 in amino acids: CATSDRVNTEAFF. Here the CDR3 DNA reads TGTGCCACCTCGGACAGGGTGAACACTGAAGCTTTCTTT.

The V call is TRBV6-4, the J call TRBJ2-7; D may be TRBD2 (5 bases). CDR3 size: 15 residues. Trimming shortened V by 7 bases and J by 0 bases, and 16 bases separated the two germline ends. CDR1 is MRHNA, CDR2 SNTAGT, per germline. This CDR3 reads CASTHPEGISYEQYF. The DNA for the CDR3 is TGTGCCAGCACTCACCCCGAGGGCATCTCCTACGAGCAGTACTTC.

The chain links TRBV30 to TRBJ1-2, with D perhaps matching TRBD1 (5 bases). The CDR3 consists of 13 residues. CDR1 is GTSNPN, CDR2 SVGIG, per germline (reference sequence). The V end was cut by 0 bases, the J end by 5 bases, with 10 bases between. DNA of the CDR3: TGTGCCTGGAGTGTACAGGCAGGATATGGCTACACCTTC. Amino acids: CAWSVQAGYGYTF. Looking up the rest from reference TRBV30 and TRBJ1-2 gives the full variable domain: SQTIHQWPATLVQPVGSPLSLECTVEGTSNPNLYWYRQAAGRGLQLLFYSVGIGQISSEVPQNLSASRPQDRQFILSSKKLLLSDSGFYLCAWSVQAGYGYTFGSGTRLTVV.

Ten or more counts support this clone. The chain couples TRBV28 to TRBJ2-2; D is unclear. CDR3 length equals 15 residues. Germline V gives CDR1 MDHEN, CDR2 SYDVKM. Trimming stripped 2 bases from V and 1 base from J, with 8 bases between. The CDR3 sequence is CASSLPARNTGELFF. CDR3 in DNA: TGTGCCAGCAGTTTACCAGCGAGGAACACCGGGGAGCTGTTTTTT.

J is TRBJ2-5 and V is TRBV4-3; D is unresolved. The CDR3 covers 15 residues. The germline V gene has CDR1 LGHNA and CDR2 YSLEER. Between the trimmed V and J ends, which lost 0 bases and 2 bases, there was a span of 10 bases. The CDR3, as DNA: TGCGCCAGCAGCCAAGATCTTACCAGGCAAGAGACCCAGTACTTC. The encoded protein is CASSQDLTRQETQYF.

This chain uses TRBV18 with TRBJ1-2, with D maybe TRBD1 (5 bases). Germline V CDR1 and CDR2: KGHSH, LQKENI. Trimming took 5 bases from V and 0 from J, leaving 7 bases between them. The CDR3 extends over 13 amino acids. The CDR3 coding sequence is TGTGCCAGCTCATCGGACACTAACTATGGCTACACCTTC. This sequence encodes CASSSDTNYGYTF.

This clone showed up just a few times. The V call is TRBV4-3, the J call TRBJ1-6; tentative D call: TRBD1 (5 bases). This CDR3 region has 16 residues. Germline V gene sequence: CDR1 LGHNA, CDR2 YSLEER. Trimming pared 0 bases from V and 10 bases from J, leaving 16 bases between. CDR3 amino acids: CASSQELGRVGSPLHF. The CDR3 bases are TGCGCCAGCAGCCAAGAGTTGGGCAGGGTCGGCTCACCCCTCCACTTT.

V and J are TRBV18 and TRBJ2-3; 8 positions agree with TRBD1. Losses at the gene ends were 6 bases for V and 2 bases for J; bases not matched to a gene: 4. Germline V lookup: CDR1 KGHSH, CDR2 LQKENI. This CDR3 has 14 amino acids. The CDR3 DNA sequence: TGTGCCAGCTCCCCGACAGGGGACACAGATACGCAGTATTTT. Translating it yields CASSPTGDTDTQYF.

The V gene is TRBV10-3, the J gene TRBJ1-1; 7 nucleotides agree with TRBD1. The germline V gene has CDR1 ENHRY and CDR2 SYGVKD. The CDR3 has 13 residues. The ends lost 6 bases at V and 6 bases at J; junction bases unmatched: 7. Written as DNA, the CDR3 is TGTGCCATCAGAAAAGACAGGGAGGCTGAAGCTTTCTTT. Protein sequence: CAIRKDREAEAFF.

This rearrangement joins TRBV9 to TRBJ2-3; unclear D gene. The CDR3 has 12 residues. Trimming took off 4 bases at V and 4 bases at J, with 7 bases between the two ends. Germline assignment: CDR1 SGDLS and CDR2 YYNGEE. The CDR3 sequence is CASSPYSDTQYF. Here the CDR3 DNA reads TGTGCCAGCAGCCCCTACTCAGATACGCAGTATTTT. Looking up the rest from reference TRBV9 and TRBJ2-3 gives the full variable domain: DSGVTQTPKHLITATGQRVTLRCSPRSGDLSVYWYQQSLDQGLQFLIQYYNGEERAKGNILERFSAQQFPDLHSELNLSSLELGDSALYFCASSPYSDTQYFGPGTRLTVL.

The gene calls are TRBV3-1 (or the pseudogene TRBV3-2) and TRBJ1-6; 7 bases are a match to TRBD1. Losses at the gene ends were 4 bases for V and 10 bases for J; bases not matched to a gene: 7. Germline-derived CDR1 and CDR2 are LGHDT and YNNKEL (reference sequence). This CDR3 has 14 residues. The CDR3 DNA reads as TGTGCCAGCAGCCTGAGACAGGGCGGATCACCCCTCCACTTT. Protein product: CASSLRQGGSPLHF.